This TCR beta chain came from a study of cytomegalovirus exposure and HLA in healthy donors. Whole-study results and caveats: About 87% or about 30% of the time was how often most TCR beta V segments were productive, according to an earlier analysis. V- and J-gene trimming in TCR beta was tied to a missense DCLRE1C variant by an analysis performed later.

Researchers ran the PCR with 60 Vbeta and 13 Jbeta primers. In the study's own analysis: Roughly 80 million unique TCR beta chains, 9 million to 11 million shared, were counted in a later analysis. Clones were sequenced by immunoSEQ multiplex PCR, and TCRdb holds only the in-frame ones, with some missing. That table is the source of V, J and clone size, and D and trimming were worked out from the DNA. The repertoire shows 56,000 or so clones; the top ten hold over 2%. CDR1 is SQVTM, CDR2 ANQGSEA, per germline. V was trimmed by 5 bases and J by 8 bases, leaving 16 bases between them. CDR3 length equals 13 residues. Concerning this clone itself: Antigen unknown.

This clonotype was sampled from a female donor in good health and CMV-seronegative. The chain links TRBV29-1 to TRBJ2-1; a weak D match, TRBD2 (7 bases). What was sequenced was PBMCs. CDR3 DNA: TGCAGCGTTAGGGGGAGGGACGGCGATGAGCAGTTCTTC. Its translation: CSVRGRDGDEQFF.